This T cell receptor beta chain was identified in a study of cytomegalovirus exposure and HLA in healthy donors. It was with 60 Vbeta and 13 Jbeta primers that the PCR ran. Using immunoSEQ multiplex PCR, the repertoire was profiled, and TCRdb retains in-frame clones only, with some absent. In the table there are roughly 180,000 clones, 80% to 85% of which are singletons. The V gene end was trimmed by 4 bases and the J gene end by 6 bases; junction bases not matched to a gene: 6. The germline V gene encodes CDR1 MGHRA and CDR2 YSYEKL. This CDR3 spans 16 amino acids. The origin of this receptor is a boy younger than 10 in good health and CMV-seronegative. This chain links TRBV4-1 with TRBJ2-1; 13 bases agree with TRBD2. The source material was PBMCs. In DNA form, the CDR3 reads TGCGCCAGCAGCCGGCCGGGACTAGCGGGATCCAATGAGCAGTTCTTC. This sequence encodes CASSRPGLAGSNEQFF.